This T cell receptor beta chain was sequenced during a study of T cell responses to AZD1222 COVID-19 vaccine. Overall study findings and caveats: Donors skewed white British and female; clonal diversity was possibly underestimated. Baseline antibody screening turned up just a handful of seropositive AZD1222 recipients. The repertoires were collected only after the peak T cell response. Unmutated regions of variants are reportedly targeted by nearly half of spike-specific TCRs.

V lost 0 bases and J lost 4, with 12 bases in between. Germline CDR1 MDHEN, CDR2 SYDVKM. The CDR3 covers 15 residues. A note on this clone: What it binds is not known.

TCRdb's table, derived via immunoSEQ multiplex PCR, lists solely in-frame clones and lacks some. The sample lists roughly 140,000 clones; roughly nine tenths were seen once. The chain couples TRBV28 to TRBJ1-2, with D perhaps TRBD1 (6 bases). The specimen comprised peripheral blood, sampled 28 days after the second AZD1222 dose. The source is an adult who received the AZD1222 COVID-19 vaccine. The CDR3 is CASSLWDSTFYGYTF. The CDR3 region has the DNA TGTGCCAGCAGTTTATGGGACAGCACCTTCTATGGCTACACCTTC.